This T cell receptor beta chain was sequenced during a study of identical twins. MiXCR was run by TCRdb on the 5' RACE reads, yielding one entry per CDR3 protein. The sample records roughly 720,000 distinct CDR3 sequences, 18% being singletons. CDR3 length: 14 amino acids. The V gene lost 5 bases and the J gene lost 1 base, with 12 bases spanning the gap. Germline CDR1 is DFQATT and CDR2 is SNEGSKA (reference sequence). This clonotype has more than one count but fewer than ten. These same records also appear under a second study, on T cells expressing NK-cell markers. That work adds: Repertoires of TCR beta were obtained from T cells sorted as CD3+CD56+NKG2C+, CD3+CD56+NKG2C- and CD3+CD56-NKG2C+.

J is TRBJ1-5 and V is TRBV20-1, with D unclear. This sequence originates from a woman younger than 35 in good health. Source material: PBMCs. The CDR3 loop is CSASTVNSNQPQHF. In DNA form, the CDR3 reads TGCAGTGCTTCGACGGTAAACAGCAATCAGCCCCAGCATTTT.